This T cell receptor beta chain is from a study of shared clonotypes between healthy human individuals. Study overall: A couple of women and a few men aged 18 to 49 made up the donors.

Clones were sequenced by immunoSEQ multiplex PCR, and TCRdb holds only the in-frame ones, with some missing. The sample gives some 2,000,000 clones, approximately 94% of which show up once; 0.1% to 0.15% is in the top ten. Material: naive CD4+ T cells sorted from blood. Regarding subset: CD45RA+ positively selected. This receptor was obtained from a man aged 18 to 29 in good health.

This CDR3 reads CSVESSEGGIYEQYF. The CDR3 DNA sequence: TGCAGCGTTGAGTCGAGTGAGGGCGGCATCTACGAGCAGTACTTC. The V call is TRBV29-1, the J call TRBJ2-7; TRBD2 might be the D (5 bases). Between the trimmed V and J ends, which lost 3 bases and 3 bases, there was a span of 18 bases. In germline, CDR1 is SQVTM, CDR2 ANQGSEA. This CDR3 comprises 15 residues.